This T cell receptor beta chain stems from a study of PD-1 blockade in classical Hodgkin lymphoma. Overall study context: Nivolumab was administered to patients intravenously at 3 mg/kg every 2 weeks.

The study's findings and limits: In CD4+ cells, TCR diversity went up significantly by C4D1, but in CD8+ cells it did not. Exclusion was applied to patients who started nivolumab under 1 year after ASCT.

V dropped 1 base and J dropped 4; count of bases not matched to a gene: 14. CDR3 length equals 18 residues. Germline V gives CDR1 SGHAT, CDR2 FQNNGV. The table came from immunoSEQ multiplex PCR; TCRdb's copy has only in-frame clones and leaves some out. The top ten hold approximately 3.5% of the sample, which has about 27,000 clones, around 70% seen once. To note about this clone: As yet, its antigen is unknown.

Time point indicated: cycle 4 day 1 (C4D1), after more than five weeks of nivolumab. After autologous stem cell transplantation all patients relapsed, and prior brentuximab vedotin exposure differed between cohorts. This sequence joins TRBV11-2 and TRBJ2-3; 7 bases are a match to TRBD2. The sequencing here drew on peripheral blood mononuclear cells (PBMCs), taken before the fourth cycle of nivolumab. The sequence was obtained from a human donor with classical Hodgkin lymphoma. The CDR3 region has the DNA TGTGCCAGCAGCTTAGTGGGCGGGAGTTGGGTCGAGGCAGATACGCAGTATTTT. It encodes CASSLVGGSWVEADTQYF.